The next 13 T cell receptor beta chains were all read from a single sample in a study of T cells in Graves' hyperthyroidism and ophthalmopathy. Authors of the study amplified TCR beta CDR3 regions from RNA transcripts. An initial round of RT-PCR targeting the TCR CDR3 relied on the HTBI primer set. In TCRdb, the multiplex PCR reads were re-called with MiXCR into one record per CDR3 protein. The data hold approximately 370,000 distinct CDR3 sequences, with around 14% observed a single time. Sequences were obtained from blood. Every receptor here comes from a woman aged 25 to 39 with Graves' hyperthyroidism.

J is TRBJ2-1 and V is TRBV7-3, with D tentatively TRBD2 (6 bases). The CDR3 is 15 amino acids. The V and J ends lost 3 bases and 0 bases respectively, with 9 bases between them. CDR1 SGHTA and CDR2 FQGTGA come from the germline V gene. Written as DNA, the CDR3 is TGTGCCAGCAGCTTTTACGGGAGCTCCTACAATGAGCAGTTCTTC. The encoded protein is CASSFYGSSYNEQFF.

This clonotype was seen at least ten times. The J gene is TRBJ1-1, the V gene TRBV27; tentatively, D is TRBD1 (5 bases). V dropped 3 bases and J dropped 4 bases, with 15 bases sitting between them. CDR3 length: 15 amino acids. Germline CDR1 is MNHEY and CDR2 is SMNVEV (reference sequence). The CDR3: CASSLGRTSSTEAFF. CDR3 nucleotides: TGTGCCAGCAGTTTGGGGCGGACGAGTAGCACTGAAGCTTTCTTT.

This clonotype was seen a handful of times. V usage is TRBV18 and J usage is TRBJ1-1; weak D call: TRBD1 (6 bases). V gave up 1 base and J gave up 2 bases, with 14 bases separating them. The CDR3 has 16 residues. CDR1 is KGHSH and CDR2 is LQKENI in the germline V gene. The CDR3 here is CASSPLGQQGNTEAFF. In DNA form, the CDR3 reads TGTGCCAGCTCACCACTTGGACAGCAAGGAAACACTGAAGCTTTCTTT. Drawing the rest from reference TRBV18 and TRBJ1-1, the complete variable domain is NAGVMQNPRHLVRRRGQEARLRCSPMKGHSHVYWYRQLPEEGLKFMVYLQKENIIDESGMPKERFSAEFPKEGPSILRIQQVVRGDSAAYFCASSPLGQQGNTEAFFGQGTRLTVV.

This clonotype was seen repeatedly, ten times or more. DNA for the CDR3: TGTGCCAGCAGCTTTGCGGGAGGGCCTTTGAATGAGCAGTTCTTC. Translating it yields CASSFAGGPLNEQFF. The V and J genes are TRBV11-1 and TRBJ2-1, with 9 bases aligning to TRBD2. This CDR3 has 15 amino acids. With V trimmed by 3 bases and J by 7 bases, 7 bases remained unmatched. Germline CDR1 and CDR2: SGHAT and FQDESV (reference sequence).

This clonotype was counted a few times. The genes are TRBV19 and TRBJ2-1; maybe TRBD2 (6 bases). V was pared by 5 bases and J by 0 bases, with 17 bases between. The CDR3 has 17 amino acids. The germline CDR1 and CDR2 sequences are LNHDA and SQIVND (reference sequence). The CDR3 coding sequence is TGTGCCAGTAGTCGAACCGCTAGCGCCAACTCCTACAATGAGCAGTTCTTC. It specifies CASSRTASANSYNEQFF.

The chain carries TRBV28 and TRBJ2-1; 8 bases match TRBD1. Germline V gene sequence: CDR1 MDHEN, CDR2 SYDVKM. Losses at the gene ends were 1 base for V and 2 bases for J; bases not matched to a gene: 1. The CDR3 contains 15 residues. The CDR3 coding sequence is TGTGCCAGCAGTTTATCAGGGGGCACCTACAATGAGCAGTTCTTC. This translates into CASSLSGGTYNEQFF.

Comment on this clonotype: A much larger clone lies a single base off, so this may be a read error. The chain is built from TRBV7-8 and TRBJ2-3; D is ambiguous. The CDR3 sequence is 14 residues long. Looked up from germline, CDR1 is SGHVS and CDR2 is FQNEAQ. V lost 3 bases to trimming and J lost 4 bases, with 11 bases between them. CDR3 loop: CASSFQSRADTQYF. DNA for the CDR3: TGTGCCAGCAGCTTTCAGTCCCGCGCAGATACGCAGTATTTT.

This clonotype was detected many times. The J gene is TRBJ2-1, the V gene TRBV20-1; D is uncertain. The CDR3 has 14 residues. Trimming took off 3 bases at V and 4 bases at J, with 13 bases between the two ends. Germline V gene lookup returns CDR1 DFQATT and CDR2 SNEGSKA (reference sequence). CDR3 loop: CSASRQVEYNEQFF. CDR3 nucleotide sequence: TGCAGTGCTAGCCGGCAGGTGGAATACAATGAGCAGTTCTTC.

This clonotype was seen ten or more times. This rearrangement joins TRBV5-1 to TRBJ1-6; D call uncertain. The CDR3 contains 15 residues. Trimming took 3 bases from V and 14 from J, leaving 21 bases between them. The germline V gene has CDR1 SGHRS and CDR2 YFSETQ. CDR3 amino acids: CASSSTGEYLSALHF. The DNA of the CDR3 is TGCGCCAGCAGCTCGACCGGGGAATATCTCTCGGCCCTCCACTTT.

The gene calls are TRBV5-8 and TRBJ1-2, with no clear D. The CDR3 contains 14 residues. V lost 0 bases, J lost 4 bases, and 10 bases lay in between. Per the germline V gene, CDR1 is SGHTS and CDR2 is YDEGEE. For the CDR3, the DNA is TGTGCCAGCAGCTTGGCCGGCACGGGCTATGGCTACACCTTC. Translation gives CASSLAGTGYGYTF.

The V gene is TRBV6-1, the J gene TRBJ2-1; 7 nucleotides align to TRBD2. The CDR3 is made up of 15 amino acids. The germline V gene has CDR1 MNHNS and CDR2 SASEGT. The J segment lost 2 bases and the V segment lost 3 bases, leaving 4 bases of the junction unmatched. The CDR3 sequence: CASSEASGTYNEQFF. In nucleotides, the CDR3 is TGTGCCAGCAGTGAGGCTAGCGGCACCTACAATGAGCAGTTCTTC.

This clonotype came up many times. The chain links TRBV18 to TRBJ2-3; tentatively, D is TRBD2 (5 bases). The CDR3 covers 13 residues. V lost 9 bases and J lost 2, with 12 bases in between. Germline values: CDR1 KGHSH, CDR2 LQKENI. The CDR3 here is CASTGSFTDTQYF. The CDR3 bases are TGTGCCAGTACGGGGAGCTTCACAGATACGCAGTATTTT.

CDR3 amino acids: CASSAGGGVSNQPQHF. CDR3 bases: TGTGCCAGCAGCGCCGGAGGGGGAGTAAGCAATCAGCCCCAGCATTTT. The chain links TRBV9 to TRBJ1-5; D perhaps matches TRBD1 (6 bases). The CDR3 spans 16 residues. CDR1 is SGDLS and CDR2 is YYNGEE in the germline V gene. The V end was cut by 3 bases, the J end by 1 base, with 14 bases between.